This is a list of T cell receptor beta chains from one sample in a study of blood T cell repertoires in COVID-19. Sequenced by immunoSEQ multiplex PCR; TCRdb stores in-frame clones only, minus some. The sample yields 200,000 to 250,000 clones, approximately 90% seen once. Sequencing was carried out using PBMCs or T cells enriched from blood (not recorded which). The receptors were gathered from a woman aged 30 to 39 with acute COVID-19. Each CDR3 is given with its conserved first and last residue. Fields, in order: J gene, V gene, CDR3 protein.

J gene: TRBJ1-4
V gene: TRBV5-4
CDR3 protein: CASSSGQGAANEKLFF

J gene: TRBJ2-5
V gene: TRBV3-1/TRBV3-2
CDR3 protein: CASSAASGGQETQYF

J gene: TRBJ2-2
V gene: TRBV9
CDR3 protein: CASSVSPETGELFF

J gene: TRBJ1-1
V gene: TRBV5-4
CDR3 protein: CASSSDSTEAFF

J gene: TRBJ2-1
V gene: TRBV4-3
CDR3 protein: CASSQEGRGTYNEQFF

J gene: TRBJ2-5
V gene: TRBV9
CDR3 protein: CASSVEAGRDETQYF

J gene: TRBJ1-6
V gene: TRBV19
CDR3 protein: CASRVGGNSPLHF

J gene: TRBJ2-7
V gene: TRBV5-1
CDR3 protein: CASRAGQGRRYEQYF

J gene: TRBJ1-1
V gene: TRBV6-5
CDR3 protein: CASSSWGGTEAFF

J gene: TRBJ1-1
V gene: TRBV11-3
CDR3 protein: CASSLTGNTEAFF

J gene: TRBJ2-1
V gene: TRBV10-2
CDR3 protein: CASSVVAGGGNEQFF

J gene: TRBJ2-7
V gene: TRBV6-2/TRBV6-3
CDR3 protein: CASSYSITPPEQYF

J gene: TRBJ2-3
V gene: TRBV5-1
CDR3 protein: CASSSRLQGGTDTQYF

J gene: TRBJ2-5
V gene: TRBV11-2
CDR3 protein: CASSLVAGGSLGTQYF

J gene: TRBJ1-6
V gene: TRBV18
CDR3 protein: CASSPRTVTYNSPLHF

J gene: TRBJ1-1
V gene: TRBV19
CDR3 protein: CASSKLQGGGNTEAFF

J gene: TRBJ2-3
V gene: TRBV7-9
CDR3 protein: CASSLKGLRDADTQYF

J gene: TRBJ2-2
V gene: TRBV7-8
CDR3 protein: CASSLARGFGGYVTGELFF

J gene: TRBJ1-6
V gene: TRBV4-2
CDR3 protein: CASSPIGPSPLHF

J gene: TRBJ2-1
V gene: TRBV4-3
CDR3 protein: CASSQQGRAGRDNEQFF

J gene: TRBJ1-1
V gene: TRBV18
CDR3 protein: CASSPGQGSEAFF

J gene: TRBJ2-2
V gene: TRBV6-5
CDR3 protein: CASSRTLTGELFF

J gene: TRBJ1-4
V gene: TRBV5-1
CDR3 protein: CASSGTGLANEKLFF

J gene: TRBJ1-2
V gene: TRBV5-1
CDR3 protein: CASSPTGLYGYTF

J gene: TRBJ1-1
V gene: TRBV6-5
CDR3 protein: CASSYADRGAEAFF

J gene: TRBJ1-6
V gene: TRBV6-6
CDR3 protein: CASSYPSGVQSPLHF

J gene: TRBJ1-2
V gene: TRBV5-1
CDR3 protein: CASRGQGYGYTF

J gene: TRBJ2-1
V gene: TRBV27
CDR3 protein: CASSSSGGPPYNEQFF

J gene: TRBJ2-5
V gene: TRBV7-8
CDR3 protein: CASSDWTSGGQETQYF

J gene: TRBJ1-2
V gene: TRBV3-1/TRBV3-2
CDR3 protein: CASSSRQAPWGYTF

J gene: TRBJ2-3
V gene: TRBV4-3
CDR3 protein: CASSRIATRGDTQYF

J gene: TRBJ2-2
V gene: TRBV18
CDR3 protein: CASSPSGQGTGELFF

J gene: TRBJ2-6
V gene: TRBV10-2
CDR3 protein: CASSSRTGSLAGANVLTF

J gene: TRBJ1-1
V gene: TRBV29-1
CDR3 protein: CSVAFAGTGDEAFF

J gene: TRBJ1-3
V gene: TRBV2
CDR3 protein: CASSLTGMNSGNTIYF

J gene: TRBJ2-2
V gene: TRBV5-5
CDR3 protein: CASSHNTGELFF

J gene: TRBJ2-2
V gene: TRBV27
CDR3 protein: CASKHFGGAIGELFF

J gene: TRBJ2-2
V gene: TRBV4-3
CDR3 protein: CASSQDNGNTGELFF

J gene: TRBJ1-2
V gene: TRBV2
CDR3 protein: CASTMDRDGYTF

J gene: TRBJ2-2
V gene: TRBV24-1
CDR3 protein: CATSDGDREAGELFF

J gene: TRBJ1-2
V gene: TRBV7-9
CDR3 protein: CASSLPGYGYTF